One T cell receptor beta chain is described in this entry. The source of the sample is a study of human T cells and chemical hapten exposure. Turning to the study itself: Patients were given diphenylcyclopropenone on the scalp weekly across the roughly 25-week study. The study patch tested 0.01% DPC on the upper back and read results at 6 days.

TCRdb re-called the RACE reads with MiXCR, one entry per CDR3 protein. Here the sample spans about 69,000 distinct CDR3 sequences, around 30% being singletons. The sample's time point: patch test 1, 2 weeks after DPC sensitization. Treatment described: therapeutic diphenylcyclopropenone sensitization with weekly scalp DPC. This CDR3 has 15 residues. CDR1 is MDHEN and CDR2 is SYDVKM in the germline V gene. Deletions cut 3 bases from V and 6 bases from J, with 18 bases between. The TCR originated in a man aged 35-49 years with alopecia areata. Some clones in this sample may be carry-over from other donors' samples. The V gene is TRBV28, the J gene TRBJ2-7; D is unclear. The sequenced sample was whole blood, obtained in connection with sensitization to the hapten diphenylcyclopropenone (DPC). CDR3: CASSFLVIGLSEQYF. Here the CDR3 DNA reads TGTGCCAGCAGTTTTTTAGTGATAGGGCTCTCCGAGCAGTACTTC.